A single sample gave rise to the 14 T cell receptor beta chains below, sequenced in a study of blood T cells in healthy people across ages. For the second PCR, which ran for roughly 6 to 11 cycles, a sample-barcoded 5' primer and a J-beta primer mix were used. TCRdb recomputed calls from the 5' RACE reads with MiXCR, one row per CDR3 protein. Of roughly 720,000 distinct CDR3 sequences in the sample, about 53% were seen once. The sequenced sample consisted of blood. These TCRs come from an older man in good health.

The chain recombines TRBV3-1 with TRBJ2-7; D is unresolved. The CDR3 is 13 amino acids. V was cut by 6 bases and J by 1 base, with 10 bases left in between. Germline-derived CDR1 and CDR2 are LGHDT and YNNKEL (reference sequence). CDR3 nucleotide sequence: TGTGCCAGCAGACGTGGGGAATCCTACGAGCAGTACTTC. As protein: CASRRGESYEQYF.

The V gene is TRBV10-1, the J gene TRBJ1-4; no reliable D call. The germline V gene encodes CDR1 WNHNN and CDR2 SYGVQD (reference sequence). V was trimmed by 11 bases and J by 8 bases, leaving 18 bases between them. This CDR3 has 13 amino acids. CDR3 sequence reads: CAGTRGEGEKLFF. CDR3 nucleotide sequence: TGCGCCGGCACCCGCGGGGAAGGGGAAAAACTGTTTTTT.

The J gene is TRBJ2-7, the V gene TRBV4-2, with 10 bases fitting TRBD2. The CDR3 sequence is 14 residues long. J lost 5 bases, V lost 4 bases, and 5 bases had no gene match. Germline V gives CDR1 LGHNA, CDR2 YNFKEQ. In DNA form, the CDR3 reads TGTGCCAGCAGCCGGCCTAGCGGGAGTGACGAGCAGTACTTC. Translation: CASSRPSGSDEQYF.

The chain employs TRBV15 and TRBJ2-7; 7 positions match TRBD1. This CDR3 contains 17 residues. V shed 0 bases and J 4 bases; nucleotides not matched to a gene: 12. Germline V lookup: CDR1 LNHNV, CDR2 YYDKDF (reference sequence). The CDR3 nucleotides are TGTGCCACCAGCAGAGATAGGGGACAGTCCAGGGGGTACGAGCAGTACTTC. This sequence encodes CATSRDRGQSRGYEQYF.

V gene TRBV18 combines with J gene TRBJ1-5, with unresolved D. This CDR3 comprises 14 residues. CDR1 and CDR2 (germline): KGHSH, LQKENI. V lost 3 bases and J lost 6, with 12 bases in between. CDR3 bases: TGTGCCAGCTCACCTCTAGACAACAGTCAGCCCCAGCATTTT. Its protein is CASSPLDNSQPQHF. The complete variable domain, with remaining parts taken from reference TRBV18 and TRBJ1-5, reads NAGVMQNPRHLVRRRGQEARLRCSPMKGHSHVYWYRQLPEEGLKFMVYLQKENIIDESGMPKERFSAEFPKEGPSILRIQQVVRGDSAAYFCASSPLDNSQPQHFGDGTRLSIL.

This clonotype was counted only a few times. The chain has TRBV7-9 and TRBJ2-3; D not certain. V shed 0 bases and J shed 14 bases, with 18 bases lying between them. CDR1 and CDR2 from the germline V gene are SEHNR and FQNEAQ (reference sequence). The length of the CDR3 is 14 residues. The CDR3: CASSLAVEHRYAYF. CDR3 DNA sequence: TGTGCCAGCAGCTTAGCCGTGGAGCACAGATACGCGTATTTT.

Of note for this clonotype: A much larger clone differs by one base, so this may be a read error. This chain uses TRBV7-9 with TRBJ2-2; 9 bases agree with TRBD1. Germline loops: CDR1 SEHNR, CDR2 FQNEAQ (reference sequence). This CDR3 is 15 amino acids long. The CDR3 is CASSSQGANTGEPFF. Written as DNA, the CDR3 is TGTGCCAGCAGCTCACAGGGGGCGAACACCGGGGAGCCGTTTTTT.

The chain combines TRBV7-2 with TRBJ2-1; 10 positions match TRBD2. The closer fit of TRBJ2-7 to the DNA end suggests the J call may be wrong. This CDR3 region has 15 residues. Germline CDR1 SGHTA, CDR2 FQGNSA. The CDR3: CASSMRTSGKYEQYF. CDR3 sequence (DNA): TGTGCCAGCAGCATGCGGACTAGCGGAAAATACGAGCAGTACTTC.

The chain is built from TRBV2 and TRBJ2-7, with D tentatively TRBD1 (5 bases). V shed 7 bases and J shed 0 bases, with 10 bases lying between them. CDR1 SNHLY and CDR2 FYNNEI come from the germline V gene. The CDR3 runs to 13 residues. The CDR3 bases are TGTGCCAGCACAGGGCAGGCCTCCTACGAGCAGTACTTC. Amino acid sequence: CASTGQASYEQYF.

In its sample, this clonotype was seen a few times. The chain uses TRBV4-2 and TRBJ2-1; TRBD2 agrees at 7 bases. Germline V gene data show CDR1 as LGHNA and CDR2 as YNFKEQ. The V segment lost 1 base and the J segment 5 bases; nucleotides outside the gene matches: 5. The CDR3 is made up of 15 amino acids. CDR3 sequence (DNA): TGTGCCAGCAGCCAAGGGGCGGGAGCTGACAATGAGCAGTTCTTC. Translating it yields CASSQGAGADNEQFF.

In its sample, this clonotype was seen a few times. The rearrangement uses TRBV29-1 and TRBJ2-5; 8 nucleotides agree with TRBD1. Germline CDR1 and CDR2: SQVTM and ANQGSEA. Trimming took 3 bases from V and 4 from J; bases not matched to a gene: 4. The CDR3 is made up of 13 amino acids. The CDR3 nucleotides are TGCAGCGTTGAGGGACAGGCTTCAGAGACCCAGTACTTC. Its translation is CSVEGQASETQYF.

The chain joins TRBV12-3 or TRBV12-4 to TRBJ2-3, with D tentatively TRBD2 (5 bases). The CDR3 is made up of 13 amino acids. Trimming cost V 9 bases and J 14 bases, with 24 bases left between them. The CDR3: CASGSTPPRCAYF. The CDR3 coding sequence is TGTGCCAGTGGGAGTACCCCGCCCAGATGCGCGTATTTT.

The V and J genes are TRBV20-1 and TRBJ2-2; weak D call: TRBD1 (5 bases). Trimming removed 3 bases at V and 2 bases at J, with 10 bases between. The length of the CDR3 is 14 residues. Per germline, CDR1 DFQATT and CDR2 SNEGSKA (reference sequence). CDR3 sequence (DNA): TGCAGTGCTAGTGCCAGGGCAAACACCGGGGAGCTGTTTTTT. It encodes CSASARANTGELFF.

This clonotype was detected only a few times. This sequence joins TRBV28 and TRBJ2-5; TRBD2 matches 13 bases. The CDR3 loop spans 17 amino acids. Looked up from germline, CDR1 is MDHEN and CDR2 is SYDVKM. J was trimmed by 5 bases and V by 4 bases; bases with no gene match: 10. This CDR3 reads CASSSSGLAGDWETQYF. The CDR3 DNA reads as TGTGCCAGCAGTTCATCCGGACTAGCGGGAGATTGGGAGACCCAGTACTTC.